These T cell receptor beta chains were read from a single sample in a study of regulatory T cells in long-lasting Graves disease. MiXCR, run by TCRdb on the multiplex PCR reads, gives a single entry per CDR3 protein. The table includes about 290,000 distinct CDR3 sequences, 22% detected once. Here the sequenced sample was peripheral blood mononuclear cells (PBMCs), taken when the disease was refractory, from a patient treated with antithyroid drugs. These receptors came from a female donor with Graves disease. CDR3s include the opening cysteine and the closing phenylalanine or tryptophan. A D gene is named only where the DNA matches it firmly. Clone size is not always given. Where it is, it says once, few, many or a class for expanded clones.

TRBV7-2	many	TRBJ2-7	TRBD2	CASSATSGSTYEQYF	TGTGCCAGCAGCGCCACTAGCGGGAGTACCTACGAGCAGTACTTC
TRBV29-1	few	TRBJ2-6	-	CSVTTPGANVLTF	TGCAGCGTTACGACCCCTGGGGCCAACGTCCTGACTTTC
TRBV11-1	many	TRBJ2-5	-	CASSSDSEQETQYF	TGTGCCAGCAGCTCGGACAGTGAACAAGAGACCCAGTACTTC
TRBV19	few	TRBJ2-3	TRBD2	CASSTGREDTQYF	TGTGCCAGTAGTACCGGGAGGGAGGATACGCAGTATTTT
TRBV28	many	TRBJ2-7	TRBD2	CASSFGYPWREREQTYEQYF	TGTGCCAGCAGTTTCGGATATCCCTGGCGAGAGCGGGAACAGACCTACGAGCAGTACTTC
TRBV28	many	TRBJ2-7	-	CASSQGEALYEQYF	TGTGCCAGCAGTCAAGGGGAAGCCCTATACGAGCAGTACTTC
TRBV6-2/TRBV6-3	-	TRBJ1-1	-	CASSYSVEAFF	TGTGCCAGCAGTTACTCAGTTGAAGCTTTCTTT
TRBV2	-	TRBJ2-5	-	CASSEGGLKETQYF	TGTGCCAGCAGTGAAGGGGGGCTAAAAGAGACCCAGTACTTC
TRBV7-9	many	TRBJ2-7	-	CASSSNRAYEQYF	TGTGCCAGCAGCTCAAACAGGGCCTACGAGCAGTACTTC
TRBV6-1	many	TRBJ1-2	-	CASSEADGDGYTF	TGTGCCAGCAGTGAAGCGGACGGGGATGGCTACACCTTC
TRBV29-1	-	TRBJ2-3	TRBD2	CSVRTSGTTSTDTQYF	TGCAGCGTGAGGACTAGCGGGACTACTAGCACAGATACGCAGTATTTT
TRBV3-1	many	TRBJ2-5	-	CASSQVPRGKETQYF	TGTGCCAGCAGCCAAGTCCCCCGTGGAAAAGAGACCCAGTACTTC
TRBV7-3	many	TRBJ2-2	-	CASSLSGRDDTGELFF	TGTGCCAGCAGCCTAAGTGGGCGGGACGACACCGGGGAGCTGTTTTTT